A single sample gave rise to the 17 T cell receptor beta chains below, sequenced in a study of cytomegalovirus exposure and HLA in healthy donors. Researchers ran the PCR with 60 Vbeta and 13 Jbeta primers. Profiling relied on immunoSEQ multiplex PCR, and the TCRdb table lists in-frame clones only, not all of them. The repertoire holds 110,000 to 150,000 clones, about 80% seen once, with about 1.7% in the top ten. What was sequenced was PBMCs. These receptor sequences come from a woman between 25 and 40 years old in good health and CMV-seronegative.

This sequence joins TRBV5-8 and TRBJ1-2; TRBD1 matches 7 bases. The germline CDR1 and CDR2 sequences are SGHTS and YDEGEE. J was trimmed by 2 bases and V by 1 base; bases with no gene match: 5. The CDR3 has 15 amino acids. Here the CDR3 reads CASSLLGGANYGYTF. CDR3 sequence (DNA): TGTGCCAGCAGCTTGTTAGGGGGCGCAAACTATGGCTACACCTTC.

V is TRBV4-1 and J is TRBJ1-2; D unresolved. CDR1 MGHRA and CDR2 YSYEKL come from the germline V gene. This CDR3 contains 13 residues. V was trimmed by 3 bases and J by 6 bases, leaving 11 bases between them. CDR3 bases: TGCGCCAGCAGCCACCAGTCTTCGAATGGCTACACCTTC. Translated, it gives CASSHQSSNGYTF.

As concerns this clone: Other nucleotide sequences in the sample specify the same CDR3. The CDR3 spells CASSYRGGSNQPQHF. The CDR3 coding sequence is TGTGCCAGCAGTTACAGGGGGGGCAGCAATCAGCCCCAGCATTTT. V gene TRBV6-5 combines with J gene TRBJ1-5; D perhaps matches TRBD1 (6 bases). Trimming pared 2 bases from V and 1 base from J, leaving 9 bases between. The CDR3 loop spans 15 amino acids. Germline V gives CDR1 MNHEY, CDR2 SVGAGI.

This clone was counted only a few times. The chain has TRBV2 and TRBJ2-2; TRBD1 matches 8 bases. Germline V gives CDR1 SNHLY, CDR2 FYNNEI. The CDR3 has 14 residues. V lost 6 bases, J lost 6 bases, and 6 bases stayed unmatched. CDR3 nucleotides: TGTGCCAGCAGCGAACAGGGGGTACCCGGGGAGCTGTTTTTT. This sequence encodes CASSEQGVPGELFF.

The chain joins TRBV4-1 to TRBJ1-5; TRBD1 matches 7 bases. The ends lost 3 bases at V and 7 bases at J; junction bases unmatched: 9. Germline assignment: CDR1 MGHRA and CDR2 YSYEKL. The CDR3 is 15 residues long. The CDR3 nucleotides are TGCGCCAGCAGCCAGTTCACAGGGGATTCCCAGCCCCAGCATTTT. Translated, it gives CASSQFTGDSQPQHF.

The chain is built from TRBV27 and TRBJ2-7; D is possibly TRBD1 (5 bases). V lost 0 bases and J lost 0, with 6 bases in between. The CDR3 has 14 amino acids. Germline CDR1 and CDR2: MNHEY and SMNVEV (reference sequence). Here the CDR3 DNA reads TGTGCCAGCAGTTTATCCAGGGCCTCCTACGAGCAGTACTTC. Its translation is CASSLSRASYEQYF.

This clone showed up just a few times. The J gene is TRBJ1-3, the V gene TRBV7-2; D is uncertain. The germline V and J ends were trimmed by 1 base and 0 bases, with 10 bases remaining between them. The CDR3 is 16 amino acids. Germline values: CDR1 SGHTA, CDR2 FQGNSA. CDR3 protein: CASSLGPGSSGNTIYF. As DNA, the CDR3 is TGTGCCAGCAGCTTAGGCCCTGGCAGCTCTGGAAACACCATATATTTT.

The chain carries TRBV25-1 and TRBJ2-3, with TRBD1 as a possible D gene (6 bases). The germline gives CDR1 MGHDK, CDR2 SYGVNS. V was trimmed by 4 bases and J by 2 bases, leaving 22 bases between them. This CDR3 is 18 amino acids long. CDR3 bases: TGTGCCAGCAGTGCCTTGTTACTCCGGGACACTTCCACAGATACGCAGTATTTT. Residues: CASSALLLRDTSTDTQYF.

The CDR3 reads CASSLGSGSNQPQHF. CDR3 DNA: TGTGCCAGCAGCTTAGGGTCGGGGAGCAATCAGCCCCAGCATTTT. This chain joins TRBV7-2 and TRBJ1-5; no clear D. From germline, CDR1 is SGHTA and CDR2 FQGNSA. Trimming cost V 1 base and J 1 base, with 8 bases left between them. CDR3 size: 15 residues.

CDR3 region: CASSVDGGASAYEQYF. The CDR3 coding sequence is TGTGCCAGCAGCGTAGACGGGGGGGCCTCGGCCTACGAGCAGTACTTC. The chain couples TRBV9 to TRBJ2-7; 8 bases are shared with TRBD2. The ends lost 0 bases at V and 2 bases at J; junction bases unmatched: 7. The germline CDR1 and CDR2 sequences are SGDLS and YYNGEE. This CDR3 has 16 amino acids.

CDR3 DNA: TGTGCCAGCAGCGTCCAGGGGACAGCGAGCGCCCGACACAATGGCTACACCTTC. Its translation: CASSVQGTASARHNGYTF. The V and J genes are TRBV9 and TRBJ1-2; 7 nucleotides match TRBD1. From germline, CDR1 is SGDLS and CDR2 YYNGEE. J lost 6 bases, V lost 2 bases, and 19 bases had no gene match. The CDR3 is 18 residues long.

This clone was seen more than once but under ten times. The chain is built from TRBV10-3 and TRBJ1-2; 9 bases agree with TRBD1. The ends lost 6 bases at V and 1 base at J; junction bases unmatched: 3. Germline V CDR1 and CDR2: ENHRY, SYGVKD. This CDR3 region has 14 residues. In DNA form, the CDR3 reads TGTGCCATCAGGCCGGGACAGGGTAACTATGGCTACACCTTC. Translating gives CAIRPGQGNYGYTF.

This clone occurred once. V and J are TRBV28 and TRBJ1-1, with D unresolved. Between the trimmed V and J ends, which lost 3 bases and 1 base, there was a span of 9 bases. Germline CDR1 MDHEN, CDR2 SYDVKM. CDR3 length: 14 amino acids. CDR3 sequence (DNA): TGTGCCAGCAGTTTTCTACCTACGAACACTGAAGCTTTCTTT. It translates to CASSFLPTNTEAFF. Together with reference TRBV28 and TRBJ1-1, the CDR3 gives the full variable domain: DVKVTQSSRYLVKRTGEKVFLECVQDMDHENMFWYRQDPGLGLRLIYFSYDVKMKEKGDIPEGYSVSREKKERFSLILESASTNQTSMYLCASSFLPTNTEAFFGQGTRLTVV.

This chain joins TRBV12-5 and TRBJ1-1; D is uncertain. The length of the CDR3 is 11 residues. V was shortened by 9 bases and J by 8 bases, with 13 bases between the two germline ends. Germline-derived CDR1 and CDR2 are LGHNT and FRNRAP. The CDR3 reads CASSTGSEAFF. DNA for the CDR3: TGTGCTAGCTCAACTGGGAGCGAAGCTTTCTTT.

The V call is TRBV9, the J call TRBJ2-3; TRBD2 matches 10 bases. This CDR3 spans 16 amino acids. Per the germline V gene, CDR1 is SGDLS and CDR2 is YYNGEE. V lost 1 base and J lost 2; bases outside the gene matches: 4. Written as DNA, the CDR3 is TGTGCCAGCAGCGTAACAGCGGGGGGGCTCACAGATACGCAGTATTTT. Its translation is CASSVTAGGLTDTQYF.

The chain carries TRBV29-1 and TRBJ1-1; D call uncertain. V lost 3 bases and J lost 7, with 12 bases in between. This CDR3 is built from 12 residues. CDR1 is SQVTM, CDR2 ANQGSEA, per germline. CDR3 region: CSVDSGLGEAFF. The CDR3, as DNA: TGCAGCGTTGATTCGGGGTTGGGTGAAGCTTTCTTT.

The chain uses TRBV7-8 and TRBJ2-5, with D maybe TRBD2 (7 bases). Trimming removed 1 base from V and 1 base from J, with 13 bases in between. CDR3 length: 16 residues. Looked up from germline, CDR1 is SGHVS and CDR2 is FQNEAQ. Here the CDR3 reads CASSLGWGGPQETQYF. The CDR3 bases are TGTGCCAGCAGCTTAGGTTGGGGGGGCCCCCAAGAGACCCAGTACTTC.